What follows describes a single T cell receptor (beta chain). Its antigen is as yet unknown. Germline CDR1 is MGHRA and CDR2 is YSYEKL. With 2 bases clipped from V and 9 bases from J, the junction kept 6 bases outside the gene matches. CDR3 length: 14 amino acids. The sample comes from a study of cytomegalovirus exposure and HLA in healthy donors. The overall study: Genotyping showed around four fifths of roughly 390 donors falling in the Caucasian-associated ancestry cluster.

Findings of the study overall: The classifier, whose performance was assessed in both the original and validation cohorts, reportedly diagnosed cytomegalovirus status with high specificity and sensitivity. Earlier analysis yielded a pattern in which most TCR beta V segments were productive about 90% or about 30% of the time.

The PCR used 60 Vbeta and 13 Jbeta primers. Profiling relied on immunoSEQ multiplex PCR, and the TCRdb table lists in-frame clones only, not all of them. The sample carries about 60,000 clones, 70% to 80% recorded once. Sequenced input: PBMCs. This receptor was identified in a woman between 35 and 50 years old in good health and CMV-seropositive. The rearrangement links TRBV4-1 to TRBJ2-4, with TRBD1 matching 8 bases. The CDR3 reads CASSQQGAVGIQYF. The CDR3 DNA is TGCGCCAGCAGCCAACAGGGGGCCGTTGGCATTCAGTACTTC.